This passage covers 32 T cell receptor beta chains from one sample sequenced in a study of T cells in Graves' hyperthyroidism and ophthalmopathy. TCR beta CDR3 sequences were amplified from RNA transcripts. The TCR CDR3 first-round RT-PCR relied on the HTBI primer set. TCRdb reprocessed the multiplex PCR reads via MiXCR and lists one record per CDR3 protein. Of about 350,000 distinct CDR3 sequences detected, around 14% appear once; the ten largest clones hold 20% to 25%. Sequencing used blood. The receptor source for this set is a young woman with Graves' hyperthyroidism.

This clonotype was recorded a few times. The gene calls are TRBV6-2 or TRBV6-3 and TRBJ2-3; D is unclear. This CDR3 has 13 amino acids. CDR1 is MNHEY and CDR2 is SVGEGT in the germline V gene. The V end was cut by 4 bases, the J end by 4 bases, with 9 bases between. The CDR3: CASSFGFPDTQYF. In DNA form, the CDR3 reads TGTGCCAGCAGTTTCGGCTTTCCAGATACGCAGTATTTT.

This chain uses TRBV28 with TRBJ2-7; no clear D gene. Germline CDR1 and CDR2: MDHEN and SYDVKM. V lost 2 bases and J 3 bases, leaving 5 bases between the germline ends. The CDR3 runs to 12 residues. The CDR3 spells CASSLQVYEQYF. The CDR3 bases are TGTGCCAGCAGTTTACAGGTCTACGAGCAGTACTTC.

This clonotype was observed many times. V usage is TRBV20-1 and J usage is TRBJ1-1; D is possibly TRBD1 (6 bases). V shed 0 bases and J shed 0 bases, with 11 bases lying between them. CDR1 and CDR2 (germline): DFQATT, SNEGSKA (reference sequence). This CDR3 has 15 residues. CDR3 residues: CSAREGAGMNTEAFF. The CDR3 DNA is TGCAGTGCTAGAGAGGGGGCTGGGATGAACACTGAAGCTTTCTTT.

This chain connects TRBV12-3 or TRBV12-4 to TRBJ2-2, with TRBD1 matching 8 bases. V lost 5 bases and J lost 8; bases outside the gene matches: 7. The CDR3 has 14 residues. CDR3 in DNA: TGTGCCAGCAGTGCCTGGACAGGGACTGGGGAGCTGTTTTTT. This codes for CASSAWTGTGELFF.

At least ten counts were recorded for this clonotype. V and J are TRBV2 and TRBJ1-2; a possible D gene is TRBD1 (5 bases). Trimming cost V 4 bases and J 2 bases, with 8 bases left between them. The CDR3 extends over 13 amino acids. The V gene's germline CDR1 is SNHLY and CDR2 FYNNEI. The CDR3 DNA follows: TGTGCCAGCAGTGTAGAGGGGAACTATGGCTACACCTTC. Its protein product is CASSVEGNYGYTF. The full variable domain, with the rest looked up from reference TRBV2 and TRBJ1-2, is EPEVTQTPSHQVTQMGQEVILRCVPISNHLYFYWYRQILGQKVEFLVSFYNNEISEKSEIFDDQFSVERPDGSNFTLKIRSTKLEDSAMYFCASSVEGNYGYTFGSGTRLTVV.

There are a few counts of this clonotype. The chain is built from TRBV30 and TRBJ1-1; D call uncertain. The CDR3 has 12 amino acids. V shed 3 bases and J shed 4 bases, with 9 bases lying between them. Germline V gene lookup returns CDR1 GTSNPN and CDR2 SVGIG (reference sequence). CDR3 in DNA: TGTGCCTGGAGACAGACGAGCACTGAAGCTTTCTTT. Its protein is CAWRQTSTEAFF.

This CDR3 is CATSDRTGTSTGELFF. CDR3 coding DNA: TGTGCCACCAGTGATCGGACAGGGACAAGCACCGGGGAGCTGTTTTTT. This chain joins TRBV24-1 and TRBJ2-2, with 8 bases identical to TRBD1. With V trimmed by 3 bases and J by 4 bases, 6 bases remained unmatched. CDR3 size: 16 residues. Germline CDR1 KGHDR, CDR2 SFDVKD.

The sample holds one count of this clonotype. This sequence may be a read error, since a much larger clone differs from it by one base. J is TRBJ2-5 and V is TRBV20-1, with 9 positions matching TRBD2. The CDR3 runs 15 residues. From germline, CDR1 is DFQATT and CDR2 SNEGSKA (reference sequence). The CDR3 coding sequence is TGCAGTGCTAGTTGGGTTAGCGGGGGACAAGAGGCCCAGTACTTC. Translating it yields CSASWVSGGQEAQYF.

Here the CDR3 DNA reads TGTGCCAGCAGCTTGGACAGCGGCGAGCAGTACTTC. Amino acid sequence: CASSLDSGEQYF. The chain couples TRBV7-2 to TRBJ2-7, with D possibly being TRBD1 (6 bases). Germline V gene lookup returns CDR1 SGHTA and CDR2 FQGNSA. This CDR3 contains 12 residues. Trimming pared 3 bases from V and 6 bases from J, leaving 9 bases between.

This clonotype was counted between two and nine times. DNA of the CDR3: TGCGCCAGCAGCCAGGAGGCCCCCTACGAGCAGTACTTC. Protein: CASSQEAPYEQYF. The genes are TRBV4-1 and TRBJ2-7; D might be TRBD2 (5 bases). Deletions cut 3 bases from V and 2 bases from J, with 8 bases between. This CDR3 has 13 residues. The germline V gene encodes CDR1 MGHRA and CDR2 YSYEKL.

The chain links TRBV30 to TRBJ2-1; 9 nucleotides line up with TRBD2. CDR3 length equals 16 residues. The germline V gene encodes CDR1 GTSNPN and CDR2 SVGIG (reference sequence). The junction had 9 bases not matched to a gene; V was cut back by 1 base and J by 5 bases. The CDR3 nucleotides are TGTGCCTGGAGTGCTGTTTCGGGACTAGCACACAATGAGCAGTTCTTC. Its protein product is CAWSAVSGLAHNEQFF.

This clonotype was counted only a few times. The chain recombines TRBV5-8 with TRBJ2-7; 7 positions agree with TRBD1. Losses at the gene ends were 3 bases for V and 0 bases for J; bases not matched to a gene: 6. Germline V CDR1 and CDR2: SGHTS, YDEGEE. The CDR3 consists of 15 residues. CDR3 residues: CASSSQGVSSYEQYF. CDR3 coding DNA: TGTGCCAGCAGCTCGCAGGGGGTAAGCTCCTACGAGCAGTACTTC.

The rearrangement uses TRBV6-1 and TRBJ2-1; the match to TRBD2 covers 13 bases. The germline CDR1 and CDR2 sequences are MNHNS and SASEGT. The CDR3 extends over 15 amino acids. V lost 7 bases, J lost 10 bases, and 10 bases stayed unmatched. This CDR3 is CASTKRTSGSREQFF. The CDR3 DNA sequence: TGTGCCAGCACCAAGAGGACTAGCGGGAGTCGGGAGCAGTTCTTC.

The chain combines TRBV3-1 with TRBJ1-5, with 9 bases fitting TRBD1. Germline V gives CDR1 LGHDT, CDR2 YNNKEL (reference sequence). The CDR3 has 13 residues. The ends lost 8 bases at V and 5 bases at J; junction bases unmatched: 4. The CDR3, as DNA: TGTGCCAGCGGAACAGGGGGCCATCAGCCCCAGCATTTT. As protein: CASGTGGHQPQHF.

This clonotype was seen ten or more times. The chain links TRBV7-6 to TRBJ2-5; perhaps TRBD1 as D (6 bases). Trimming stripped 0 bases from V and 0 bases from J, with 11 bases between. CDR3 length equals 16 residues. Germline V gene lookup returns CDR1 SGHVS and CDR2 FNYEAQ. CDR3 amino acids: CASSLALGAYQETQYF. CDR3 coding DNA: TGTGCCAGCAGCTTAGCGTTGGGGGCTTACCAAGAGACCCAGTACTTC.

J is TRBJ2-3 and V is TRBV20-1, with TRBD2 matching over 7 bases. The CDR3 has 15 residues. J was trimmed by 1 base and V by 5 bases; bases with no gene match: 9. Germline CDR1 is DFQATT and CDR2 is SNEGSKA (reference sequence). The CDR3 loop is CSARRSLAGTDTQYF. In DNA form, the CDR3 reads TGCAGTGCTCGAAGGAGCCTAGCGGGCACAGATACGCAGTATTTT.

The CDR3 nucleotides are TGCGCCAGCAGCTTGGGACTACCGAGCTCCTACAATGAGCAGTTCTTC. Amino acid sequence: CASSLGLPSSYNEQFF. The chain has TRBV5-1 and TRBJ2-1; possibly TRBD2 for D (5 bases). The germline gives CDR1 SGHRS, CDR2 YFSETQ. There are 16 residues in the CDR3. The ends were cut back, 0 bases at V and 0 bases at J, with 10 bases in the middle.

The CDR3 sequence is CACGLTSGYF. Written as DNA, the CDR3 is TGTGCCTGCGGCTTGACTAGCGGGTACTTC. The chain has TRBV6-2 or TRBV6-3 and TRBJ2-5, with 9 bases matching TRBD2. The germline V gene encodes CDR1 MNHEY and CDR2 SVGEGT. The CDR3 is made up of 10 amino acids. V was clipped by 11 bases and J by 13 bases; unmatched bases: 8.

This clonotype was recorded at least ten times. CDR3 coding DNA: TGTGCCAGCAGGGCAGGACTTAATCAGCCCCAGCATTTT. The encoded protein is CASRAGLNQPQHF. The chain uses TRBV2 and TRBJ1-5; no reliable D call. Trimming left V 6 bases short and J 4 bases short, with 10 bases between. The CDR3 is 13 amino acids. CDR1 is SNHLY, CDR2 FYNNEI, per germline.

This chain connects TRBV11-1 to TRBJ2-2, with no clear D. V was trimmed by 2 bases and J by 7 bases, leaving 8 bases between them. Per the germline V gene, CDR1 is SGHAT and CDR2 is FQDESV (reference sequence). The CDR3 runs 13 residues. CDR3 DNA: TGTGCCAGCAGCTTAAGGCGGTTCGGGGAGCTGTTTTTT. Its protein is CASSLRRFGELFF.

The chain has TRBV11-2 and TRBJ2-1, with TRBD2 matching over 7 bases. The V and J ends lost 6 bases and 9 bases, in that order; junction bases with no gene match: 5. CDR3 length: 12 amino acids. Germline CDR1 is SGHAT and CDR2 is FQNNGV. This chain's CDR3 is CASSLSSGEQFF. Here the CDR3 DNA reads TGTGCCAGCAGTCTCTCTAGCGGTGAGCAGTTCTTC.

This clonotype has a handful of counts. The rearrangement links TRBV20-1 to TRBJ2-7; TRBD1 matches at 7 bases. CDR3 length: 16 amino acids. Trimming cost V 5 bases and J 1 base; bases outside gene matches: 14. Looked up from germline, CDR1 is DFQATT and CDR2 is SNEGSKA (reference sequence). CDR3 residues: CSAGVDRSPLSYEQYF. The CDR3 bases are TGCAGTGCTGGAGTGGACAGGTCCCCACTTTCCTACGAGCAGTACTTC.

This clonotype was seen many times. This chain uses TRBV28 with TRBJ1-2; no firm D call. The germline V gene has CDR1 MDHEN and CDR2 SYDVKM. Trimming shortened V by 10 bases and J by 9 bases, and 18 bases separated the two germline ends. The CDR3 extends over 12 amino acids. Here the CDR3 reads CATQRGRVSYTF. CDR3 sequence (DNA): TGTGCCACCCAACGCGGGAGAGTTAGCTACACCTTC.

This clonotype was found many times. Written as DNA, the CDR3 is TGCAGCGTTGAAAAGGGACAGGGGGTAGCCTACGAGCAGTACTTC. Translated, it gives CSVEKGQGVAYEQYF. The gene calls are TRBV29-1 and TRBJ2-7; TRBD1 matches 11 bases. Unmatched junction bases numbered 5, after V lost 2 bases and J lost 2 bases. The CDR3 length is 15 residues. CDR1 and CDR2 (germline): SQVTM, ANQGSEA.

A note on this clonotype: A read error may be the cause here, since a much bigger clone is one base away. In DNA, the CDR3 is TGTGCCAGCAGCCAGACTAGCGGGACCACAGATACGCAGTATTTT. Protein: CASSQTSGTTDTQYF. The chain couples TRBV28 to TRBJ2-3; TRBD2 agrees at 11 bases. Germline-derived CDR1 and CDR2 are MDHEN and SYDVKM. This CDR3 spans 15 amino acids. Trimming at V came to 6 bases and at J to 2 bases, leaving 4 bases not matched to a gene.

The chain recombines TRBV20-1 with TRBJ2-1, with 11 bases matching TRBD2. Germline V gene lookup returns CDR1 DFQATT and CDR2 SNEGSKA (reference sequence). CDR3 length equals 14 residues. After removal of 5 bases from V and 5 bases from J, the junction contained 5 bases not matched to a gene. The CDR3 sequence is CSAQPSGRNNEQFF. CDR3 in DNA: TGCAGTGCTCAACCTAGCGGGAGGAACAATGAGCAGTTCTTC.

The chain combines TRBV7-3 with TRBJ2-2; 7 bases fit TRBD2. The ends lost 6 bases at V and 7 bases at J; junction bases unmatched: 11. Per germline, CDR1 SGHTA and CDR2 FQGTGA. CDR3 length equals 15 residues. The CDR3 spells CASSWRERGIGELFF. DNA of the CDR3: TGTGCCAGCAGTTGGCGGGAGCGCGGCATCGGGGAGCTGTTTTTT.

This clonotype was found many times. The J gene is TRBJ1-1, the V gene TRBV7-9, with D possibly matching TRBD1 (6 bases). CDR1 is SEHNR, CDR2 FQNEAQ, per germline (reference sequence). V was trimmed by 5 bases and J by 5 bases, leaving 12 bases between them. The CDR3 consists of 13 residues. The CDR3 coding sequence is TGTGCCAGCAGCGACAGGCGACTTACTGAAGCTTTCTTT. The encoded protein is CASSDRRLTEAFF.

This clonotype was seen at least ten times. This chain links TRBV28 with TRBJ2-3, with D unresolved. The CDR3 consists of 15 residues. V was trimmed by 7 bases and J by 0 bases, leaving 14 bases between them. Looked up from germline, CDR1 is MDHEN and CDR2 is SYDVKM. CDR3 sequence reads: CASNYNTQSTDTQYF. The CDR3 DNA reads TGTGCCAGCAATTATAACACTCAAAGCACAGATACGCAGTATTTT. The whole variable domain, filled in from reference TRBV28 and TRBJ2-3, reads DVKVTQSSRYLVKRTGEKVFLECVQDMDHENMFWYRQDPGLGLRLIYFSYDVKMKEKGDIPEGYSVSREKKERFSLILESASTNQTSMYLCASNYNTQSTDTQYFGPGTRLTVL.

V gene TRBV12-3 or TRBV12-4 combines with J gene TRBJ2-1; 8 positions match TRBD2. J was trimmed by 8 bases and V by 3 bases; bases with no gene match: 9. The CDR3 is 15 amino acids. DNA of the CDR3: TGTGCCAGCAGTTTCGGCGGGAGGCGAAGAGATGAGCAGTTCTTC. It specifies CASSFGGRRRDEQFF.

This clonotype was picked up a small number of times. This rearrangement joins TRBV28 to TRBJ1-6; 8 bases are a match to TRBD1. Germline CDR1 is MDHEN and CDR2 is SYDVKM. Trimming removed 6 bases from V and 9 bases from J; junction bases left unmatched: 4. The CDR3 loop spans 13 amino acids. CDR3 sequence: CASRDRGGSPLHF. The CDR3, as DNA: TGTGCCAGCAGAGACAGGGGTGGTTCACCCCTCCACTTT.

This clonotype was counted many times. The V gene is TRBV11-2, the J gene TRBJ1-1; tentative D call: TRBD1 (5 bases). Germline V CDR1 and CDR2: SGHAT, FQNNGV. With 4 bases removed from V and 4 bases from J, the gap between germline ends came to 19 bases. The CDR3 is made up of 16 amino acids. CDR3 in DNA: TGTGCCAGCAGCTCCTACCGGGGCCCGAAGGGCACTGAAGCTTTCTTT. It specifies CASSSYRGPKGTEAFF.